The present entry profiles one TCR beta chain with its context. 60 Vbeta and 13 Jbeta primers were used in PCR. Method: immunoSEQ multiplex PCR; TCRdb's copy keeps in-frame clones and lacks some. Of 150,000 to 200,000 clones detected, approximately 80% appear once; the ten largest clones hold about 1.3%. These data originate in a study of cytomegalovirus exposure and HLA in healthy donors. The source material was PBMCs. The receptor was derived from a male donor in good health and CMV-seronegative.

In DNA, the CDR3 is TGTGCCAGCAGTACAGGGGCTTACGACGAGCAGTACTTC. It specifies CASSTGAYDEQYF. The chain combines TRBV28 with TRBJ2-7; TRBD1 aligns across 7 bases. Germline values: CDR1 MDHEN, CDR2 SYDVKM. There are 13 residues in the CDR3. V was pared by 5 bases and J by 5 bases, with 6 bases of the junction left unmatched.